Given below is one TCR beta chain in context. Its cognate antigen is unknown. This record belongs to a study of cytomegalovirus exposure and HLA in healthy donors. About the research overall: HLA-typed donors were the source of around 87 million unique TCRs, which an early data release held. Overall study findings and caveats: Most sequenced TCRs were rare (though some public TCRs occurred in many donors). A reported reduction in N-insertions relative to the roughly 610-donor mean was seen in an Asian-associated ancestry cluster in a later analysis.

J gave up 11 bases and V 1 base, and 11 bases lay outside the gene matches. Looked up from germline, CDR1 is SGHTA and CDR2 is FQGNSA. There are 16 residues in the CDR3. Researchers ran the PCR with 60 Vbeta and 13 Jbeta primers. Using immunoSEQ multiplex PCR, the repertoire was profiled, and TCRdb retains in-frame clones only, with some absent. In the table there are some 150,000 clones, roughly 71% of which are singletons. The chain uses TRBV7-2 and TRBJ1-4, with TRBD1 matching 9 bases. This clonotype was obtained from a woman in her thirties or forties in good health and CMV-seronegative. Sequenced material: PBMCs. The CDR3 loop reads CASSLDNLGQGGKLFF. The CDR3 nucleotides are TGTGCCAGCAGCTTAGATAACCTGGGACAGGGTGGGAAACTGTTTTTT.